This TCR beta chain was observed in a study of blood T cell repertoires in COVID-19 (dated by TCRdb to the early 2020s). With regard to the full study: Samples covering the acute and convalescent phases of COVID-19 were provided by collaborators in the United States, Italy and Spain. The material from the prospective study consisted of cDNA or gDNA derived from T cells, B-cell-depleted T cells, or PBMCs. Deeply sampled blood TCRbeta repertoires from subjects exposed to, actively infected with, or recovered from COVID-19 were included in the dataset. Nearly every sample came with metadata listing a de-identified subject ID, COVID-19 status, age in years and sex. Where available, HLA class I and class II types were taken from metadata supplied by the sample provider and were not determined by assay-based typing. A freely available public database, intended as a resource for researchers studying the immune response to SARS-CoV-2, is where the repertoires were released. The samples were drawn from the first 160 participants of the ongoing ImmuneRACE study and from more than 1,000 subjects provided by 6 global collaborators. Broader findings and caveats from the paper: The quantity of clinical and demographic metadata differed by source and by participant and was supplied without curation.

One collaborating source in Seattle enrolled patients during active infection and followed them longitudinally through the course of disease. Each collaborating institution followed its own protocols to collect whole blood in K2EDTA tubes. For TCRbeta analysis, collaborator samples were shipped as frozen whole blood, as isolated PBMCs, or as DNA extracted from either sample type. Comments on this clone: What antigen it recognizes has not been identified. The input lacks base qualities; no much larger clone sits a single base away.

TCRbeta CDR3 regions were amplified from genomic DNA using the immunoSEQ Assay, a bias-controlled multiplex PCR. The published analysis was carried out like this. The number of nucleated cells in each sample was estimated from the amplification of reference gene primers within the assay. To quantify the absolute abundance of each unique TCRbeta CDR3 rearrangement, sequence reads were collapsed and filtered. Productive Simpson clonality was computed per sample as the square root of Simpson's diversity index over productive rearrangements. This is the immuneACCESS table as TCRdb keeps it, with only in-frame sequences that have V and J called. A part of the clones is gone; compared with another copy, unresolved V genes explain less than half, and the rest is unexplained. V, J and clone size are those of that table, while D and trimming were read from the DNA. The sample includes approximately 270,000 clones, with around 88% observed a single time. The ten largest clones represent 5% to 6.5% of the sample.

CDR1 and CDR2 are read off the germline V gene (reference sequence) as MNHEY and SMNVEV. Trimming takes 7 bases from V and 7 bases from J, and the germline ends sit 11 bases apart. Including cysteine and phenylalanine, the CDR3 has 12 amino acids. Of the read, only the CDR3 DNA is kept; its 36 bases are in frame from base 1. Sequencing was performed on peripheral blood. This chain joins TRBV27 to TRBJ2-1; the D gene assignment is ambiguous. The source is a woman aged 25-40 years with COVID-19, enrolled during active disease. The base sequence is TGTGCCAGCATAAGTCTATGGAATGAGCAGTTCTTC. The resulting protein is CASISLWNEQFF.